This TCR beta chain was captured in a study of OX40 agonist ivuxolimab in advanced cancers. Method: immunoSEQ multiplex PCR; TCRdb's copy keeps in-frame clones and lacks some. Of tens of thousands of clones in the sample, about 81% were seen once. The CDR3 is made up of 17 amino acids. Trimming left V 0 bases short and J 3 bases short, with 18 bases between. Specimen: CD4+ or CD8+ T cells sorted from blood, collected in a trial of the OX40 agonist ivuxolimab. The genes are TRBV23-1 and TRBJ2-7; D gene unclear. TRBV23-1 counts as an open reading frame of uncertain function. The receptor comes from an adult with an advanced solid tumor such as melanoma, head and neck, liver or kidney cancer. The CDR3 loop reads CASSQSPVGMCSYEQYF. CDR3 bases: TGCGCCAGCAGTCAATCCCCTGTAGGGATGTGTAGCTACGAGCAGTACTTC.